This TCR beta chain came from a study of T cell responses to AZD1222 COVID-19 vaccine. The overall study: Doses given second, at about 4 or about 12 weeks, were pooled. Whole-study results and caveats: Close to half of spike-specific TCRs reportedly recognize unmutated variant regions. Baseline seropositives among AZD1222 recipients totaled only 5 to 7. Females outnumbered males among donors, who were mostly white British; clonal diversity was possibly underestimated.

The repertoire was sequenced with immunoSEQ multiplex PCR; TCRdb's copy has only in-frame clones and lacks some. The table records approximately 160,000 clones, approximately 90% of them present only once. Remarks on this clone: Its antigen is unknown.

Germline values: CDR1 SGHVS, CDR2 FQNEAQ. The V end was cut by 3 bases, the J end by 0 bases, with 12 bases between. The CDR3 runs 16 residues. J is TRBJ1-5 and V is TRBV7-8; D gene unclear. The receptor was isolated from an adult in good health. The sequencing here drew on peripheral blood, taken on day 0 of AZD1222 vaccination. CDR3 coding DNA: TGTGCCAGCAGCTTGGTCAGGACCGATAGCAATCAGCCCCAGCATTTT. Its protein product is CASSLVRTDSNQPQHF.